This entry lists 18 T cell receptor beta chains sequenced from one sample in a study of metastatic and nonmetastatic thyroid tumors. Every patient was untreated before thyroid surgery. TCRdb re-analyzed the PCR reads using MiXCR. The profile shows 30,000 to 35,000 clones, under 40% of them singletons. Source material: tumor tissue. The origin of the receptors is a female donor with papillary thyroid cancer or a benign thyroid nodule (not recorded which). Some clones in this sample may be carry-over from other donors' samples.

J is TRBJ2-7 and V is TRBV9; the D is unclear. V was clipped by 0 bases and J by 3 bases, with 10 bases between them. CDR3 length equals 14 residues. Germline lookup yields CDR1 SGDLS and CDR2 YYNGEE. The CDR3 sequence is CASSVDLGSYEQYF. The CDR3 DNA reads TGTGCCAGCAGCGTAGATCTAGGCAGCTACGAGCAGTACTTC. Full variable domain (missing parts from reference TRBV9 and TRBJ2-7): DSGVTQTPKHLITATGQRVTLRCSPRSGDLSVYWYQQSLDQGLQFLIQYYNGEERAKGNILERFSAQQFPDLHSELNLSSLELGDSALYFCASSVDLGSYEQYFGPGTRLTVT.

The CDR3 nucleotides are TGTGCCAGCAGGTCAGGGCACTCCTACGAGCAGTACTTC. Translated, it gives CASRSGHSYEQYF. V gene TRBV6-1 combines with J gene TRBJ2-7; TRBD1 might be the D (5 bases). The ends were cut back, 6 bases at V and 0 bases at J, with 9 bases in the middle. The germline V gene has CDR1 MNHNS and CDR2 SASEGT. The CDR3 totals 13 residues.

This clone was detected only a few times. The rearrangement joins TRBV6-5 to TRBJ2-6; D remains unclear. The germline V gene has CDR1 MNHEY and CDR2 SVGAGI. Between the trimmed V and J ends, which lost 5 bases and 0 bases, there was a span of 14 bases. The length of the CDR3 is 17 residues. CDR3 sequence reads: CASSLQRSYSGANVLTF. CDR3 sequence (DNA): TGTGCCAGCAGTCTACAGAGATCCTACTCTGGGGCCAACGTCCTGACTTTC.

The V call is TRBV9, the J call TRBJ2-7; D assignment may be TRBD1 or TRBD2 (5 bases each). Trimming shortened V by 4 bases and J by 0 bases, and 11 bases separated the two germline ends. CDR1 and CDR2 (germline): SGDLS, YYNGEE. The CDR3 runs 14 residues. The CDR3 loop reads CASSSPGRSYEQYF. CDR3 in DNA: TGTGCCAGCAGCTCTCCGGGACGCTCCTACGAGCAGTACTTC.

This clone was recorded a few times. The rearrangement links TRBV2 to TRBJ2-3, with D perhaps TRBD2 (5 bases). Germline loops: CDR1 SNHLY, CDR2 FYNNEI. The CDR3 totals 13 residues. V was trimmed by 6 bases and J by 2 bases, leaving 9 bases between them. The CDR3 bases are TGTGCCAGCAGCCAGGAGGACACAGATACGCAGTATTTT. Its protein is CASSQEDTDTQYF. The full variable domain, rest sourced from reference TRBV2 and TRBJ2-3, is EPEVTQTPSHQVTQMGQEVILRCVPISNHLYFYWYRQILGQKVEFLVSFYNNEISEKSEIFDDQFSVERPDGSNFTLKIRSTKLEDSAMYFCASSQEDTDTQYFGPGTRLTVL.

This chain links TRBV20-1 with TRBJ2-7, with 12 positions matching TRBD2. This CDR3 is built from 14 residues. Germline-derived CDR1 and CDR2 are DFQATT and SNEGSKA (reference sequence). V lost 3 bases and J lost 5; bases outside the gene matches: 5. The CDR3 spells CSARASGRANEQYF. CDR3 bases: TGCAGTGCTAGGGCTAGCGGGAGGGCTAACGAGCAGTACTTC.

This clone was observed a few times. Sequence at one end of the junction differs from germline and may be a read error. Other DNA sequences within the sample encode an identical CDR3. The chain employs TRBV7-3 and TRBJ2-1; D not resolved. Germline CDR1 SGHTA, CDR2 FQGTGA. The CDR3 sequence is 12 residues long. The CDR3 reads CASSLTGNEQFF. In DNA form, the CDR3 reads TGTGCCAGCAGCTTAACGGGCAATGAACAGTTCTTC.

This clone was observed at least ten times. The chain couples TRBV6-1 to TRBJ1-2; 7 positions match TRBD1. Germline CDR1 is MNHNS and CDR2 is SASEGT. The CDR3 totals 15 residues. Germline trimming cut 0 bases from V and 4 bases from J; bases unmatched to any gene: 5. CDR3 protein: CASSEAQSGGYGYTF. In DNA form, the CDR3 reads TGTGCCAGCAGTGAAGCGCAGTCAGGGGGCTATGGCTACACCTTC.

This clone was observed a few times. The chain recombines TRBV20-1 with TRBJ2-7; 13 positions match TRBD2. Germline V gene lookup returns CDR1 DFQATT and CDR2 SNEGSKA (reference sequence). The J segment lost 4 bases and the V segment lost 0 bases, leaving 0 bases of the junction unmatched. The CDR3 spans 14 residues. The CDR3 bases are TGCAGTGCTAGAGAGACTAGCGGGGGGTACGAGCAGTACTTC. Translation gives CSARETSGGYEQYF.

This clone has only a few counts. V is TRBV12-3 or TRBV12-4 and J is TRBJ1-1; 10 positions agree with TRBD1. The CDR3 length is 14 residues. Trimming at V came to 6 bases and at J to 4 bases, leaving 5 bases not matched to a gene. The CDR3 DNA sequence: TGTGCCAGCAGAACCGGGACAGGGGTCACTGAAGCTTTCTTT. Amino acids: CASRTGTGVTEAFF.

This sequence joins TRBV20-1 and TRBJ2-3; 7 bases fit TRBD2. The CDR3 has 14 amino acids. V shed 1 base and J 4 bases; nucleotides not matched to a gene: 5. Germline assignment: CDR1 DFQATT and CDR2 SNEGSKA (reference sequence). The CDR3 DNA is TGCAGTGCTAGAGTTCAAGGACTAGCAGATACGCAGTATTTT. As protein: CSARVQGLADTQYF.

The chain links TRBV7-9 to TRBJ2-7; tentatively, D is TRBD1 (5 bases). CDR1 and CDR2 (germline): SEHNR, FQNEAQ (reference sequence). The CDR3 totals 14 residues. Trimming left V 8 bases short and J 2 bases short, with 16 bases between. For the CDR3, the DNA is TGTGCCAGCGCCCTGGGGCACAAAACCTACGAGCAGTACTTC. Protein sequence: CASALGHKTYEQYF.

The chain joins TRBV6-5 to TRBJ2-1, with 11 bases that match TRBD2. The CDR3 consists of 18 residues. The ends lost 7 bases at V and 0 bases at J; junction bases unmatched: 11. CDR1 and CDR2 (germline): MNHEY, SVGAGI. CDR3 DNA sequence: TGTGCCAGCATCAGGGGCGCCGGGACTAGCGGCTCCTACAATGAGCAGTTCTTC. This encodes CASIRGAGTSGSYNEQFF.

The gene calls are TRBV12-3 or TRBV12-4 and TRBJ2-1; no reliable D call. The CDR3 loop spans 13 amino acids. With 3 bases removed from V and 8 bases from J, the gap between germline ends came to 11 bases. DNA of the CDR3: TGTGCCAGCAGTTTGATGCCATTCGATGAGCAGTTCTTC. It codes for CASSLMPFDEQFF.

This chain links TRBV11-2 with TRBJ2-1; D could derive from TRBD1 or TRBD2 (5 bases each). There are 15 residues in the CDR3. Germline V CDR1 and CDR2: SGHAT, FQNNGV. Trimming stripped 3 bases from V and 0 bases from J, with 9 bases between. Written as DNA, the CDR3 is TGTGCCAGCAGCTTGGGACCCAGCTCCTACAATGAGCAGTTCTTC. This sequence encodes CASSLGPSSYNEQFF.

This clone came up a few times. V and J are TRBV6-1 and TRBJ1-1; 9 bases agree with TRBD1. The CDR3 has 15 amino acids. V was pared by 5 bases and J by 3 bases, with 7 bases of the junction left unmatched. The V gene's germline CDR1 is MNHNS and CDR2 SASEGT. CDR3 DNA sequence: TGTGCCAGCAGTACGGGACAGGGTCTTGACACTGAAGCTTTCTTT. Translation: CASSTGQGLDTEAFF.

This clone appeared a few times. This sequence joins TRBV28 and TRBJ1-2; D is ambiguous. V was trimmed by 6 bases and J by 8 bases, leaving 13 bases between them. Germline CDR1 and CDR2: MDHEN and SYDVKM. CDR3 length: 12 residues. The CDR3 DNA reads as TGTGCCAGCAGCGCAAAAGGGAAGGGCTACACCTTC. Its translation is CASSAKGKGYTF.

This clone was detected a few times. A read error is possible here, since a much larger clone lies one base away. The genes are TRBV19 and TRBJ2-7, with D tentatively TRBD2 (6 bases). The CDR3 totals 12 residues. Deletions cut 6 bases from V and 3 bases from J, with 9 bases between. Germline lookup yields CDR1 LNHDA and CDR2 SQIVND (reference sequence). The DNA of the CDR3 is TGTGCCAGTAGGGGGGACTTCTACGAGCAGTACTTC. Translation gives CASRGDFYEQYF.